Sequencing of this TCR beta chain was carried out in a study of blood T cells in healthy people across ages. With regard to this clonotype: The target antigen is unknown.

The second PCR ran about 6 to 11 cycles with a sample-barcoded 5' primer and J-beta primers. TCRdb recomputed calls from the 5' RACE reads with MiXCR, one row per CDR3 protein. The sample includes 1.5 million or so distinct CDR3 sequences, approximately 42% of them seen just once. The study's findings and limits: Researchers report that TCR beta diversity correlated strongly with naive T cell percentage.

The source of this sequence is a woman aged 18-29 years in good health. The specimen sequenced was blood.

The CDR3 sequence is CASSQFSGLPGETQYF. CDR3 in DNA: TGTGCCAGCAGCCAATTTTCGGGACTCCCAGGGGAGACCCAGTACTTC. The chain employs TRBV3-1 and TRBJ2-5, with D possibly TRBD2 on 6 matching bases. This CDR3 contains 16 residues. The germline CDR1 and CDR2 sequences are LGHDT and YNNKEL (reference sequence). With 2 bases removed from V and 5 bases from J, the gap between germline ends came to 18 bases.